This record covers a single T cell receptor beta chain. The CDR3 sequence is 12 residues long. The ends were cut back, 8 bases at V and 8 bases at J, with 15 bases in the middle. Germline values: CDR1 MNHEY, CDR2 SVGAGI. As originally analysed: Reference gene primers were amplified, and this amplification served to estimate nucleated cell counts. Sequenced by immunoSEQ multiplex PCR; TCRdb stores in-frame clones only, minus some. V and J calls and clone size are as listed in that table; D and trimming were resolved from the DNA. The sample lists 150,000 to 200,000 clones; approximately 86% were seen once. This sample is part of a study of blood T cell repertoires in COVID-19.

The rearrangement uses TRBV6-5 and TRBJ1-2; D is uncertain. Sequencing input: peripheral blood. The receptor was isolated from a woman in her sixties who had recovered from COVID-19. The CDR3 DNA reads TGTGCCAGCGGGCGAATCCGTGAGGGCTACACCTTC. Amino acids: CASGRIREGYTF.